The clone carrying this TCR beta chain was counted at least ten times. The V gene lost 4 bases and the J gene lost 5 bases, with 39 bases spanning the gap. The V gene's germline CDR1 is ENHRY and CDR2 SYGVKD. This CDR3 spans 23 amino acids. TCRdb ran MiXCR on the RT-PCR reads and lists one entry per CDR3 protein. Here the sample spans more than 600,000 distinct CDR3 sequences, 14% being singletons. Sequencing was performed on memory CD4+ T cells from blood. The sequence came from a female donor in good health, serving as a healthy control. The genes are TRBV10-3 and TRBJ2-1, with D perhaps TRBD1 or TRBD2 (7 bases each). The CDR3 nucleotides read TGTGCCATCAGTGCGGGGAGGGGGCGCGGTGGGAGCACCTCCCCAAACCTCAACAATGAGCAGTTCTTC. This gives the protein CAISAGRGRGGSTSPNLNNEQFF.